This T cell receptor beta chain is drawn from a study of CD4 T cells in relation to SARS-CoV-2 and coronaviruses. General study results and limits: SARS-CoV-2-driven expansion was significantly weaker in crossreactive than monoreactive clones. Crossreactivity was assessed only for spike protein, not other viral proteins. About 65% of donors had memory CD4+ clonotypes crossrecognizing SARS-CoV-2 and common cold coronavirus spike.

Only in-frame clones appear in the TCRdb table, and some are missing; sequencing was by immunoSEQ multiplex PCR. The sample records 25,000 to 30,000 clones, about 70% being singletons. Concerning this clone itself: What it binds is unknown.

Unexposed donor CD4+ T cells date from 2011-2018, before the COVID-19 pandemic. After about 11 days of culture, CD4+ T cells were isolated. Cultures received half-medium IL-2 refreshes on days 3 and 7. The V segment lost 3 bases and the J segment 0 bases; nucleotides outside the gene matches: 6. Germline CDR1 LNHDA, CDR2 SQIVND (reference sequence). The CDR3 extends over 16 amino acids. Sequences were obtained from CD4+ T cells from PBMCs, cultured in vitro. The V and J genes are TRBV19 and TRBJ1-1; the match to TRBD1 covers 8 bases. This sequence was found in a human donor in good health. CDR3 nucleotides: TGTGCCAGTAGTATGGACAGGGACCCTATGAACACTGAAGCTTTCTTT. Translating it yields CASSMDRDPMNTEAFF.